Shown below are 4 T cell receptor beta chains from a single sample sequenced in a study of cytomegalovirus exposure and HLA in healthy donors. Primers: 60 Vbeta forward and 13 Jbeta reverse. Method: immunoSEQ multiplex PCR; TCRdb's copy keeps in-frame clones and lacks some. The sample has hundreds of thousands of clones; over 75% are singletons. The sequencing input was PBMCs. Receptor source: a girl aged 2-10 years in good health and CMV-seronegative.

The V and J genes are TRBV19 and TRBJ1-4; D may be TRBD1 (6 bases). The ends were cut back, 0 bases at V and 8 bases at J, with 22 bases in the middle. Germline-derived CDR1 and CDR2 are LNHDA and SQIVND (reference sequence). The CDR3 totals 18 residues. The CDR3 region is CASSIDLIQGVGEEKLFF. CDR3 DNA: TGTGCCAGTAGTATAGATCTGATACAGGGCGTCGGGGAAGAAAAACTGTTTTTT.

This clone was detected a few times. The chain carries TRBV6-1 and TRBJ2-4; D possibly corresponds to TRBD1 (5 bases). Germline CDR1 MNHNS, CDR2 SASEGT. Trimming shortened V by 2 bases and J by 5 bases, and 10 bases separated the two germline ends. The CDR3 loop spans 14 amino acids. Written as DNA, the CDR3 is TGTGCCAGCAGTGAATGGGGCCCCCAAAACATTCAGTACTTC. This translates into CASSEWGPQNIQYF.

In this sample, this clone turned up a few times. The chain recombines TRBV29-1 with TRBJ2-7; 11 bases align to TRBD2. The trim removed 6 bases at V and 2 bases at J, leaving 6 bases unmatched. Germline lookup yields CDR1 SQVTM and CDR2 ANQGSEA. The CDR3 is made up of 14 amino acids. The CDR3 spells CSVATSGRAYEQYF. The CDR3 nucleotides are TGCAGCGTCGCCACTAGCGGGAGAGCCTACGAGCAGTACTTC.

This sequence joins TRBV5-1 and TRBJ2-1; possibly TRBD2 for D (6 bases). This CDR3 comprises 16 residues. CDR1 and CDR2 (germline): SGHRS, YFSETQ. Between the trimmed V and J ends, which lost 4 bases and 0 bases, there was a span of 14 bases. The CDR3 here is CASSLNSGSSYNEQFF. The CDR3 DNA reads as TGCGCCAGCAGCCTGAATAGCGGCAGCTCCTACAATGAGCAGTTCTTC.